The 14 T cell receptor beta chains listed next were all sequenced from one sample in a study of follicular helper T cells after annual influenza vaccination. TCRdb keeps only in-frame clones here, not all; method: immunoSEQ multiplex PCR. Of about 1,300 clones listed, about 63% were seen once; the top ten hold 8.8%. Time point: 2015-2016 season, 7 days after influenza vaccination. Sequenced material: CXCR5+ CD38+ circulating T follicular helper cells from blood, taken 7 days after influenza vaccination. As for subset: circulating Tfh, non-naive CD4+CXCR5+PD-1+ (ICOS+CD38+ or ICOS-CD38-). These receptors all come from an adult who received the influenza vaccine.

The rearrangement joins TRBV6-1 to TRBJ1-1, with no clear D. Germline V gene lookup returns CDR1 MNHNS and CDR2 SASEGT. V lost 4 bases and J lost 11, with 14 bases in between. The CDR3 consists of 12 residues. CDR3 DNA: TGTGCCAGCAGTGCGGACCGACCCTGGGCTTTCTTT. Protein product: CASSADRPWAFF.

The CDR3 DNA sequence: TGTGCCAGCAGCCAGGACAGGGTTAATCAGCCCCAGCATTTT. It encodes CASSQDRVNQPQHF. The chain has TRBV14 and TRBJ1-5, with 8 nucleotides matching TRBD1. Germline V gene data show CDR1 as SGHDN and CDR2 as FVKESK. J gave up 4 bases and V 3 bases, and 2 bases lay outside the gene matches. This CDR3 contains 14 residues.

The rearrangement uses TRBV6-1 and TRBJ2-6; D is possibly TRBD1 (6 bases). V lost 7 bases and J 1 base, leaving 11 bases between the germline ends. There are 15 residues in the CDR3. Germline V gene lookup returns CDR1 MNHNS and CDR2 SASEGT. This CDR3 is CASNEQGSGANVLTF. In DNA, the CDR3 is TGTGCCAGCAACGAACAGGGATCTGGGGCCAACGTCCTGACTTTC.

This clone was observed a handful of times. CDR3 sequence reads: CASSSGTGGRGATDTQYF. DNA of the CDR3: TGTGCCAGCAGCTCGGGGACGGGTGGGAGAGGAGCAACGGATACGCAGTATTTT. The chain employs TRBV7-2 and TRBJ2-3; D could derive from TRBD1 or TRBD2 (5 bases each). The CDR3 length is 18 residues. CDR1 is SGHTA, CDR2 FQGNSA, per germline. Trimming took off 4 bases at V and 6 bases at J, with 26 bases between the two ends.

The gene calls are TRBV19 and TRBJ1-5; the D gene is possibly TRBD1 (5 bases). The CDR3 has 17 amino acids. Germline CDR1 and CDR2: LNHDA and SQIVND (reference sequence). V lost 5 bases and J 3 bases, leaving 20 bases between the germline ends. CDR3: CASSPTSGGRFNQPQHF. The CDR3 DNA sequence: TGTGCCAGTAGTCCCACCTCTGGGGGACGATTCAATCAGCCCCAGCATTTT.

The sample holds a few counts of this clone. The chain joins TRBV2 to TRBJ2-7; D remains ambiguous. The CDR3 is 15 residues long. V gave up 7 bases and J gave up 2 bases, with 18 bases separating them. The V gene's germline CDR1 is SNHLY and CDR2 FYNNEI. The CDR3 loop is CASIINPIGPYEQYF. The CDR3 DNA reads as TGTGCCAGCATCATCAATCCCATCGGGCCCTACGAGCAGTACTTC.

This sequence joins TRBV6-1 and TRBJ2-3; D ambiguous. V was pared by 6 bases and J by 2 bases, with 12 bases between. The germline gives CDR1 MNHNS, CDR2 SASEGT. The CDR3 consists of 14 residues. The CDR3, as DNA: TGTGCCAGCAGGGATGACGAAAACACAGATACGCAGTATTTT. This translates into CASRDDENTDTQYF.

The V and J genes are TRBV2 and TRBJ2-7, with 7 bases aligning to TRBD2. J lost 4 bases, V lost 7 bases, and 10 bases had no gene match. CDR1 is SNHLY, CDR2 FYNNEI, per germline. This CDR3 comprises 14 residues. The CDR3 nucleotides read TGTGCCAGCAATGGACAACCCGGGGGGTACGAGCAGTACTTC. It encodes CASNGQPGGYEQYF.

V usage is TRBV18 and J usage is TRBJ1-5, with unresolved D. CDR1 is KGHSH and CDR2 is LQKENI in the germline V gene. V was cut by 3 bases and J by 3 bases, with 6 bases left in between. CDR3 length equals 13 residues. CDR3 DNA: TGTGCCAGCTCACCTAACGACAATCAGCCCCAGCATTTT. Translation gives CASSPNDNQPQHF.

The V call is TRBV14, the J call TRBJ2-7; no clear D gene. CDR1 is SGHDN, CDR2 FVKESK, per germline. The CDR3 runs to 13 residues. The V and J ends lost 1 base and 6 bases respectively, with 10 bases between them. DNA of the CDR3: TGTGCCAGCAGCCAAGTACTGGGGTTCGAGCAGTACTTC. This sequence encodes CASSQVLGFEQYF.

This clone has only a few counts. The chain combines TRBV21-1 with TRBJ2-7; TRBD1 reflects the table's D call only, with no check against the DNA. TRBV21-1 is an annotated pseudogene. There are 12 residues in the CDR3. The CDR3 DNA sequence: TGTGCCAGCAGGGGACAGGGGATCGAGCAGTACTTC. It specifies CASRGQGIEQYF.

This chain joins TRBV5-1 and TRBJ2-7, with 10 bases matching TRBD2. Losses at the gene ends were 4 bases for V and 0 bases for J; bases not matched to a gene: 22. The CDR3 covers 21 residues. The germline V gene encodes CDR1 SGHRS and CDR2 YFSETQ. For the CDR3, the DNA is TGCGCCAGCAGCCGGGGGGCGGTAGCGGGAGGACTTACATTGACCTCCTACGAGCAGTACTTC. Its translation: CASSRGAVAGGLTLTSYEQYF.

This clone was observed a few times. The chain recombines TRBV10-1 with TRBJ1-1; 9 nucleotides align to TRBD1. The germline CDR1 and CDR2 sequences are WNHNN and SYGVQD (reference sequence). V shed 5 bases and J 4 bases; nucleotides not matched to a gene: 11. This CDR3 spans 16 amino acids. CDR3 sequence reads: CASSPGTGSFFTEAFF. CDR3 DNA sequence: TGCGCCAGCAGTCCCGGGACAGGGAGTTTTTTCACTGAAGCTTTCTTT.

The chain has TRBV11-2 and TRBJ1-1; 11 nucleotides match TRBD1. Germline V gene data show CDR1 as SGHAT and CDR2 as FQNNGV. V gave up 5 bases and J gave up 10 bases; unmatched junction bases: 9. The CDR3 length is 14 residues. This chain's CDR3 is CASSRGQGGYRAFF. The DNA for the CDR3 is TGTGCCAGCAGCCGGGGACAGGGGGGTTATCGAGCTTTCTTT. Looking up the rest from reference TRBV11-2 and TRBJ1-1 gives the full variable domain: EAGVAQSPRYKIIEKRQSVAFWCNPISGHATLYWYQQILGQGPKLLIQFQNNGVVDDSQLPKDRFSAERLKGVDSTLKIQPAKLEDSAVYLCASSRGQGGYRAFFGQGTRLTVV.